The 19 T cell receptor beta chains in this list originate from one sample, sequenced in a study of vaccination and CD4 T cells after COVID-19. Sequenced with the Oncomine TCR Beta short-read assay was DNA taken from cultured CD4+ T cells. TCRdb reprocessed the PCR reads via MiXCR and lists one record per CDR3 protein. There are several thousand distinct CDR3 sequences in the sample; 70% to 80% occur only once, and 36% lies in the top ten. Their target antigens are unknown. Treatment described: roughly 10-day PBMC culture with coronavirus spike peptide pools or control peptides (ViraFEST assay). From the unexposed donor, CD4+ T cells were collected ahead of the COVID-19 pandemic (2011-2018). Sequenced material: CD4+ T cells from blood, cultured in vitro. Every receptor here comes from a human donor in good health.

The rearrangement joins TRBV20-1 to TRBJ2-7, with a tentative D call TRBD2 (6 bases). Germline assignment: CDR1 DFQATT and CDR2 SNEGSKA (reference sequence). This CDR3 is 14 amino acids long. Trimming removed 3 bases from V and 7 bases from J, with 19 bases in between. As DNA, the CDR3 is TGCAGTGCTAGGGCACTAGCCACCGTAGGGGAGCAGTACTTC. Its protein product is CSARALATVGEQYF.

CDR3 sequence (DNA): TGTGCCACCAGCAGAGTGGGAGGGTCCCACGAGCAGTACTTC. It codes for CATSRVGGSHEQYF. The chain links TRBV15 to TRBJ2-7, with 7 bases fitting TRBD2. The germline gives CDR1 LNHNV, CDR2 YYDKDF (reference sequence). Trimming took 1 base from V and 5 from J; bases not matched to a gene: 5. This CDR3 is 14 amino acids long.

V usage is TRBV6-1 and J usage is TRBJ1-4; D is unclear. Germline loops: CDR1 MNHNS, CDR2 SASEGT. V was pared by 6 bases and J by 4 bases, with 3 bases between. The CDR3 consists of 11 residues. In nucleotides, the CDR3 is TGTGCCAGCAGGATTAATGAAAAACTGTTTTTT. It encodes CASRINEKLFF.

The V gene is TRBV21-1, the J gene TRBJ1-2; the D segment call TRBD1 is taken from the table without a DNA check. TRBV21-1 is assigned pseudogene status. The CDR3 totals 13 residues. CDR3 DNA sequence: TGTGCCCATACTCGGGGGGGCGCGAGAGGCTACACCTTC. This sequence encodes CAHTRGGARGYTF.

The rearrangement links TRBV6-2 or TRBV6-3 to TRBJ2-3; D ambiguous. Trimming took off 6 bases at V and 8 bases at J, with 18 bases between the two ends. Germline V gene sequence: CDR1 MNHEY, CDR2 SVGEGT. CDR3 length equals 14 residues. For the CDR3, the DNA is TGTGCCAGCAGCCTTTTAAGTGGGCGTGGTACGCAGTATTTT. Protein: CASSLLSGRGTQYF.

The V call is TRBV27, the J call TRBJ2-7; 7 bases match TRBD1. The V gene's germline CDR1 is MNHEY and CDR2 SMNVEV (reference sequence). This CDR3 comprises 14 residues. The V and J ends lost 5 bases and 4 bases, in that order; junction bases with no gene match: 8. The CDR3 region is CASSPGTVPYEQYF. In DNA form, the CDR3 reads TGTGCCAGCAGTCCCGGGACAGTTCCATACGAGCAGTACTTC.

The chain uses TRBV7-2 and TRBJ2-5, with TRBD2 as a possible D gene (7 bases). V was clipped by 8 bases and J by 0 bases, with 25 bases between them. CDR1 is SGHTA and CDR2 is FQGNSA in the germline V gene. The length of the CDR3 is 18 residues. The CDR3 DNA sequence: TGTGCCAGCGGGAGGTGGAGGGGGGGGGCCCAGTACCAAGAGACCCAGTACTTC. Translated: CASGRWRGGAQYQETQYF. Full variable domain (outside the CDR3, taken from reference TRBV7-2 and TRBJ2-5): GAGVSQSPSNKVTEKGKDVELRCDPISGHTALYWYRQSLGQGLEFLIYFQGNSAPDKSGLPSDRFSAERTGGSVSTLTIQRTQQEDSAVYLCASGRWRGGAQYQETQYFGPGTRLLVL.

This chain uses TRBV12-3 or TRBV12-4 with TRBJ2-5; D remains unclear. The CDR3 totals 12 residues. V lost 5 bases, J lost 5 bases, and 9 bases lay in between. The CDR3 sequence is CASSLAWETQYF. CDR3 bases: TGTGCCAGCAGTCTCGCATGGGAGACCCAGTACTTC.

This chain joins TRBV7-8 and TRBJ2-7; D tentatively reads TRBD1 or TRBD2 (5 bases each). Trimming left V 5 bases short and J 2 bases short, with 16 bases between. The germline V gene has CDR1 SGHVS and CDR2 FQNEAQ. This CDR3 has 15 residues. The DNA of the CDR3 is TGTGCCAGCAGCCCGGCGTGGGGGTATGCCTACGAGCAGTACTTC. Translation: CASSPAWGYAYEQYF. Full variable domain (outside the CDR3, taken from reference TRBV7-8 and TRBJ2-7): GAGVSQSPRYKVAKRGQDVALRCDPISGHVSLFWYQQALGQGPEFLTYFQNEAQLDKSGLPSDRFFAERPEGSVSTLKIQRTQQEDSAVYLCASSPAWGYAYEQYFGPGTRLTVT.

This chain joins TRBV25-1 and TRBJ1-2; no clear D gene. V gave up 3 bases and J gave up 5 bases, with 10 bases separating them. This CDR3 is 13 amino acids long. The germline V gene has CDR1 MGHDK and CDR2 SYGVNS. CDR3 sequence: CASSDQPGYGYTF. CDR3 DNA sequence: TGTGCCAGCAGTGATCAACCTGGATATGGCTACACCTTC.

J is TRBJ1-6 and V is TRBV2, with 7 bases matching TRBD1. The CDR3 covers 15 residues. With V trimmed by 3 bases and J by 7 bases, 6 bases remained unmatched. Germline-derived CDR1 and CDR2 are SNHLY and FYNNEI. CDR3 bases: TGTGCCAGCAGTGACGACAGGGTTGAGAATTCACCCCTCCACTTT. Its protein product is CASSDDRVENSPLHF.

The chain is built from TRBV6-1 and TRBJ1-2, with a tentative D call TRBD1 (5 bases). CDR3 length equals 15 residues. In germline, CDR1 is MNHNS, CDR2 SASEGT. V lost 6 bases and J lost 4, with 18 bases in between. The DNA for the CDR3 is TGTGCCAGCAGGAAGTTAGGGGCGCCAACCTATGGCTACACCTTC. It encodes CASRKLGAPTYGYTF.

V usage is TRBV7-2 and J usage is TRBJ1-2; D gene unclear. Germline V CDR1 and CDR2: SGHTA, FQGNSA. Trimming cost V 5 bases and J 7 bases, with 8 bases left between them. This CDR3 is built from 11 residues. The CDR3 sequence: CASSQVRGYTF. The CDR3 DNA sequence: TGTGCCAGCAGCCAAGTCCGTGGCTACACCTTC.

The CDR3 reads CASSPRDLGNTEAFF. CDR3 nucleotide sequence: TGCGCCAGCAGCCCCCGGGACCTGGGGAACACTGAAGCTTTCTTT. The genes are TRBV5-1 and TRBJ1-1; D is perhaps TRBD1 (5 bases). Trimming left V 4 bases short and J 1 base short, with 14 bases between. The CDR3 contains 15 residues. Germline V gene lookup returns CDR1 SGHRS and CDR2 YFSETQ.

The CDR3 is CAWQESHGYTF. CDR3 bases: TGTGCCTGGCAAGAGAGCCATGGCTACACCTTC. V and J are TRBV30 and TRBJ1-2; D unresolved. Germline loops: CDR1 GTSNPN, CDR2 SVGIG (reference sequence). The germline V and J ends were trimmed by 5 bases and 6 bases, with 10 bases remaining between them. The CDR3 spans 11 residues.

The chain joins TRBV21-1 to TRBJ1-3. TRBV21-1 corresponds to a pseudogene. The CDR3 consists of 15 residues. Here the CDR3 DNA reads TGTGCCAGCAGCAATCATAAAAGCTCTGGAAACACCATATATTTT. This encodes CASSNHKSSGNTIYF.

The chain employs TRBV5-1 and TRBJ1-6; tentatively, D is TRBD1 (6 bases). The germline V gene has CDR1 SGHRS and CDR2 YFSETQ. Trimming shortened V by 6 bases and J by 7 bases, and 14 bases separated the two germline ends. This CDR3 has 14 residues. CDR3 in amino acids: CASTPDSSNSPLHF. The CDR3, as DNA: TGCGCCAGCACGCCGGACAGTTCGAATTCACCCCTCCACTTT.

The V gene is TRBV11-2, the J gene TRBJ2-5; D ambiguous. The ends were cut back, 2 bases at V and 7 bases at J, with 5 bases in the middle. This CDR3 comprises 11 residues. Looked up from germline, CDR1 is SGHAT and CDR2 is FQNNGV. CDR3 bases: TGTGCCAGCAGCTTACGAGGGACCCAGTACTTC. As protein: CASSLRGTQYF. The full variable domain, completed using reference TRBV11-2 and TRBJ2-5, is EAGVAQSPRYKIIEKRQSVAFWCNPISGHATLYWYQQILGQGPKLLIQFQNNGVVDDSQLPKDRFSAERLKGVDSTLKIQPAKLEDSAVYLCASSLRGTQYFGPGTRLLVL.

This chain joins TRBV20-1 and TRBJ1-5; no definite D call. CDR3 length: 15 amino acids. Germline V CDR1 and CDR2: DFQATT, SNEGSKA (reference sequence). V was cut by 6 bases and J by 1 base, with 16 bases left in between. CDR3 sequence: CSAAMKITSNQPQHF. The CDR3 DNA sequence: TGCAGTGCCGCGATGAAAATTACAAGCAATCAGCCCCAGCATTTT.